The 15 T cell receptor beta chains reported below all come from one sample, sequenced in a study of monozygotic twins with inflammatory bowel disease. TCRdb reprocessed the 5' RACE reads, with one entry per CDR3 protein and no DNA. The listing contains under 350,000 distinct CDR3 sequences. What was sequenced was blood. The origin of the receptors is a human donor with ulcerative colitis or Crohn's disease, or a healthy co-twin of an affected twin (not recorded which).

The chain joins TRBV14 to TRBJ2-3. The length of the CDR3 is 16 residues. Per germline, CDR1 SGHDN and CDR2 FVKESK. CDR3 sequence reads: CASSQDSGAGTDTQYF.

The chain has TRBV6-5 and TRBJ1-6; TCRdb lists TRBD1, though no DNA is available to test this call. Germline CDR1 is MNHEY and CDR2 is SVGAGI. The CDR3 runs 15 residues. Here the CDR3 reads CASSYGLQGKSPLHF.

J is TRBJ2-1 and V is TRBV2; with no DNA, the TCRdb D assignment of TRBD1 cannot be verified. The germline V gene has CDR1 SNHLY and CDR2 FYNNEI. The CDR3 loop spans 15 amino acids. Here the CDR3 reads CASSPDRAAGNEQFF.

This chain's CDR3 is CATSDPMTSKTQYF. The J gene is TRBJ2-3, the V gene TRBV24-1. The CDR3 loop spans 14 amino acids. Germline V gene lookup returns CDR1 KGHDR and CDR2 SFDVKD.

The rearrangement uses TRBV28 and TRBJ1-4. Germline CDR1 is MDHEN and CDR2 is SYDVKM. This CDR3 contains 12 residues. The CDR3 sequence: CASTATNEKLFF.

The chain couples TRBV5-1 to TRBJ2-2; without DNA, the TCRdb call of TRBD1 cannot be checked. In germline, CDR1 is SGHRS, CDR2 YFSETQ. This CDR3 region has 16 residues. The CDR3 loop reads CASSFWGQVNTGELFF.

This chain joins TRBV5-1 and TRBJ2-2. The CDR3 sequence is 11 residues long. Germline V gives CDR1 SGHRS, CDR2 YFSETQ. The CDR3: CASSPSWELFF.

This sequence joins TRBV5-1 and TRBJ2-1. Per the germline V gene, CDR1 is SGHRS and CDR2 is YFSETQ. The CDR3 spans 14 residues. The CDR3 is CASSFGQTYNEQFF. Based on the CDR3 plus reference TRBV5-1 and TRBJ2-1, the full variable domain is KAGVTQTPRYLIKTRGQQVTLSCSPISGHRSVSWYQQTPGQGLQFLFEYFSETQRNKGNFPGRFSGRQFSNSRSEMNVSTLELGDSALYLCASSFGQTYNEQFFGPGTRLTVL.

This rearrangement joins TRBV12-3 or TRBV12-4 to TRBJ2-6. The CDR3 is 15 residues long. CDR3 loop: CASSLSNSGANVLTF.

V usage is TRBV12-3 or TRBV12-4 and J usage is TRBJ1-2. This CDR3 contains 13 residues. The CDR3 protein is CASSQQANYGYTF.

This chain uses TRBV29-1 with TRBJ2-3; TCRdb's D call of TRBD2 is untestable without DNA. The CDR3 sequence is 13 residues long. Germline V CDR1 and CDR2: SQVTM, ANQGSEA. The CDR3 here is CSASGGATDTQYF.

The rearrangement uses TRBV7-2 and TRBJ1-2; TCRdb picks TRBD1, but there is no DNA to check that call. There are 13 residues in the CDR3. Germline assignment: CDR1 SGHTA and CDR2 FQGNSA. This CDR3 reads CASSLGTGYGYTF.

V usage is TRBV4-3 and J usage is TRBJ2-7; TCRdb selects TRBD2, and the lack of DNA leaves this call unchecked. The V gene's germline CDR1 is LGHNA and CDR2 YSLEER. This CDR3 spans 15 amino acids. CDR3 sequence reads: CASSQALAGVDEQYF.

J is TRBJ2-1 and V is TRBV20-1; TCRdb selects TRBD2, and the lack of DNA leaves this call unchecked. The CDR3 totals 16 residues. Germline CDR1 and CDR2: DFQATT and SNEGSKA (reference sequence). This CDR3 reads CSARFVGTSSYNEQFF.

The chain has TRBV7-6 and TRBJ1-5; the D gene TCRdb calls, TRBD1, cannot be checked with no DNA. The V gene's germline CDR1 is SGHVS and CDR2 FNYEAQ. The CDR3 consists of 15 residues. The CDR3 loop is CASSLAPQGNQPQHF. The full variable domain, rest sourced from reference TRBV7-6 and TRBJ1-5, is GAGVSQSPRYKVTKRGQDVALRCDPISGHVSLYWYRQALGQGPEFLTYFNYEAQQDKSGLPNDRFSAERPEGSISTLTIQRTEQRDSAMYRCASSLAPQGNQPQHFGDGTRLSIL.